This T cell receptor (beta chain) was captured in a study of lymphopenia after photon versus proton radiotherapy. Of note for this clone: The antigen remains undetermined.

Measured with immunoSEQ multiplex PCR; TCRdb has only the in-frame clones, and not every one. Of 3,500 or so clones listed, 76% were seen once; the top ten hold roughly 57%. Germline V gives CDR1 ENHRY, CDR2 SYGVKD. This CDR3 contains 16 residues. V lost 10 bases to trimming and J lost 9 bases, with 25 bases between them. Study-level results: Photon-treated patients lost naive T cells and TCR diversity; proton-treated stayed stable.

This receptor was taken from a man of 80 years or more with esophageal cancer. This sequence joins TRBV10-3 and TRBJ1-6; D may be TRBD1 (6 bases). Sequences were derived from peripheral blood, sampled from a patient treated with proton-based radiotherapy. CDR3 sequence reads: CATPPGHLATSSPLHF. CDR3 nucleotides: TGTGCCACCCCACCGGGACATCTGGCCACCAGTTCACCCCTCCACTTT.